This TCR beta chain derives from a study of T cells expressing NK-cell markers. The CDR3 length is 15 residues. Germline assignment: CDR1 SGHRS and CDR2 YFSETQ. As concerns this clonotype: Its antigen is still unknown.

TCR beta cDNA was made by 5'RACE template switching with UMIs. TCRdb re-analyzed the 5' RACE reads; it lists each CDR3 protein once, without DNA. The listing records 500,000 to 700,000 distinct CDR3 sequences. Study-wide results and caveats: Researchers report these clonotypes also headed the CD3+CD56-NKG2C+ fraction in a handful of donors. Each of roughly 6 donors carried dominant NKG2C+ clonotypes accounting for about 1.0-7.0% of CD8+ T cells.

The specimen was blood T cells: a sorted CD56 or NKG2C T cell subset, CD4+ or CD8+ T cells, or bulk PBMC T cells (not recorded which). The TCR originated in a man younger than 35 in good health. The rearrangement links TRBV5-1 to TRBJ2-2; TCRdb's assignment of TRBD1 cannot be checked, as there is no DNA. This chain's CDR3 is CASSLGPAGAGELFF.